This is a list of T cell receptor beta chains from one sample in a study of blood T cell repertoires in COVID-19. This table comes from immunoSEQ multiplex PCR, and its TCRdb copy is limited to in-frame clones, with some not included. The table lists a few hundred thousand clones, roughly 86% of them singletons, with 1.5% to 2% in the top ten. The material sequenced was PBMCs or T cells enriched from blood (not recorded which). The receptors were gathered from a woman aged 60-75 years who had recovered from COVID-19. The conserved cysteine and the conserved F or W are not part of the CDR3 here.

TRBV5-5	TRBJ2-5	ASSLGQVQETQY
TRBV3-1/TRBV3-2	TRBJ1-1	ASSQDQAGLLF
TRBV5-1	TRBJ2-5	ASSLVQGKETQY
TRBV5-8	TRBJ1-1	ASSLNRGTSNTEAF
TRBV9	TRBJ2-3	ASSLRGAGSTDTQY
TRBV18	TRBJ2-7	ASSPGPGQGILAYEQY
TRBV11-2	TRBJ2-5	ASSLVVVAGGETQY
TRBV7-2	TRBJ1-5	ASSYSGITPQH
TRBV27	TRBJ2-7	ASSKGRQYWQY
TRBV7-8	TRBJ1-2	ASSRTSNYGYT
TRBV9	TRBJ1-2	ASSVGRGYGYT
TRBV24-1	TRBJ1-5	ATSDLKGVGQPQH
TRBV19	TRBJ1-1	ASSIGGQVAEAF
TRBV24-1	TRBJ2-7	ATSDPSGREYEQY
TRBV6-5	TRBJ2-2	ASRLGLVTTGELF
TRBV3-1/TRBV3-2	TRBJ2-7	ASSQPGLAGAEQY
TRBV15	TRBJ1-3	ATSRGIGTGFGNTIY
TRBV27	TRBJ1-2	ASSPNPWTANYGYT
TRBV18	TRBJ1-1	ASSPPPYGRYEGYTEAF
TRBV27	TRBJ1-1	ASSRGSTEAF
TRBV6-5	TRBJ1-3	ASRETSGNTIY